The clone carrying this T cell receptor beta chain was recorded a few times. The study ran its PCR with 60 Vbeta and 13 Jbeta primers. TCRdb's copy holds only in-frame clones and misses some; the assay was immunoSEQ multiplex PCR. This table holds 200,000 or so clones, about four fifths found once. This record comes from a study of cytomegalovirus exposure and HLA in healthy donors. The sequenced sample consisted of PBMCs. The source is a male donor in good health and CMV-seropositive.

The CDR3 here is CASSQQRPSYEQYF. The CDR3 DNA reads as TGTGCCAGCAGTCAACAGAGACCTTCCTACGAGCAGTACTTC. This chain connects TRBV6-5 to TRBJ2-7; D call uncertain. V shed 5 bases and J shed 1 base, with 12 bases lying between them. CDR3 length: 14 amino acids. Germline V lookup: CDR1 MNHEY, CDR2 SVGAGI.